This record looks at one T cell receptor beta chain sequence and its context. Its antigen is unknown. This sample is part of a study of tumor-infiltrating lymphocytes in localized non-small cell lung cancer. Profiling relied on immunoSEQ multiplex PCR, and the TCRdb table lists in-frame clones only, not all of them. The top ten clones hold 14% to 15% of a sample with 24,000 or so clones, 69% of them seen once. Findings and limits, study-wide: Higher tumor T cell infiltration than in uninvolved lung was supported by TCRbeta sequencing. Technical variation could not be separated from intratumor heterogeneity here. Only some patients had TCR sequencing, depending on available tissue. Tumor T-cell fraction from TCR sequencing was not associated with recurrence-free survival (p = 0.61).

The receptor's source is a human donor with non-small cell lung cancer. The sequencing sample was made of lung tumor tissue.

CDR3 sequence: CASNRLRNEQFF. As DNA, the CDR3 is TGCGCCAGCAATCGCCTTCGTAATGAGCAGTTCTTC. The J gene is TRBJ2-1, the V gene TRBV10-2; D uncertain. Germline V gene lookup returns CDR1 WSHSY and CDR2 SAAADI. The CDR3 length is 12 residues. V dropped 7 bases and J dropped 7 bases, with 11 bases sitting between them.